A single sample is the source of the 3 T cell receptor beta chains below, sequenced in a study of Graves' ophthalmopathy and Graves' hyperthyroidism. RNA transcripts yielded amplified TCR beta CDR3 regions. A first-round RT-PCR used HTBI primers, followed by a second-round multiplex PCR. Via MiXCR, TCRdb re-called the multiplex PCR reads, giving one row per CDR3 protein. The data hold under 400,000 distinct CDR3 sequences, with about a sixth observed a single time. The material sequenced was peripheral blood. Receptors originate from an adult man with Graves' ophthalmopathy.

This clonotype was counted ten times or more. J is TRBJ1-5 and V is TRBV28; no clear D gene. CDR1 and CDR2 from the germline V gene are MDHEN and SYDVKM. This CDR3 has 16 residues. The V and J ends lost 5 bases and 3 bases respectively, with 17 bases between them. The CDR3 nucleotides read TGTGCCAGCAGTCCGAATACCCGGGGAGCCAATCAGCCCCAGCATTTT. Translated, it gives CASSPNTRGANQPQHF.

In the case of this clonotype: With a much larger clone just one base away, this may be a read error. J is TRBJ2-2 and V is TRBV7-9; 7 nucleotides match TRBD1. This CDR3 region has 14 residues. Germline CDR1 SEHNR, CDR2 FQNEAQ (reference sequence). Germline trimming cut 8 bases from V and 7 bases from J; bases unmatched to any gene: 10. This CDR3 is CASGLRGYNGELFF. The DNA for the CDR3 is TGTGCCAGCGGCCTCAGGGGGTATAACGGGGAGCTGTTTTTT.

This clonotype was counted many times. This rearrangement joins TRBV29-1 to TRBJ1-1; D is uncertain. CDR1 is SQVTM and CDR2 is ANQGSEA in the germline V gene. Trimming took 5 bases from V and 4 from J, leaving 8 bases between them. The CDR3 extends over 11 amino acids. CDR3 sequence: CSVITGTEAFF. The CDR3 coding sequence is TGCAGCGTTATTACCGGCACTGAAGCTTTCTTT.